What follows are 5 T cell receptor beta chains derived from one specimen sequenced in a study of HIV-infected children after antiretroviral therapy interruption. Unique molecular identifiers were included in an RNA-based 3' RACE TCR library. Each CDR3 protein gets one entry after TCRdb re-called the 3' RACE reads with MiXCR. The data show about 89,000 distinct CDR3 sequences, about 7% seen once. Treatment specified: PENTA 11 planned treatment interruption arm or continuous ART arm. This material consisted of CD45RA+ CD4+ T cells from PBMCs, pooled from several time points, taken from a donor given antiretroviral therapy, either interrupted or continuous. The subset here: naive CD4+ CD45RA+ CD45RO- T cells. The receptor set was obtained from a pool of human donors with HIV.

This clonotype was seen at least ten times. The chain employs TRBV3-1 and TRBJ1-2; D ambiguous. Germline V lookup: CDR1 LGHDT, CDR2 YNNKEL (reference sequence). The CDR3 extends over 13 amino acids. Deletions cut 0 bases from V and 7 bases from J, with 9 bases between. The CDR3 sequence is CASSQDALGGYTF. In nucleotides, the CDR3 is TGTGCCAGCAGCCAAGATGCCCTTGGTGGCTACACCTTC. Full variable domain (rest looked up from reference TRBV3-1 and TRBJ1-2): DTAVSQTPKYLVTQMGNDKSIKCEQNLGHDTMYWYKQDSKKFLKIMFSYNNKELIINETVPNRFSPKSPDKAHLNLHINSLELGDSAVYFCASSQDALGGYTFGSGTRLTVV.

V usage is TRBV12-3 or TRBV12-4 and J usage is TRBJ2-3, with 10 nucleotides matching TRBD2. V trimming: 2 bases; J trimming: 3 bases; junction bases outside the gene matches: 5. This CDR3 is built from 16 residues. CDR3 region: CASSLSGLAVTDTQYF. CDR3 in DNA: TGTGCCAGCAGTTTATCCGGACTAGCGGTTACAGATACGCAGTATTTT.

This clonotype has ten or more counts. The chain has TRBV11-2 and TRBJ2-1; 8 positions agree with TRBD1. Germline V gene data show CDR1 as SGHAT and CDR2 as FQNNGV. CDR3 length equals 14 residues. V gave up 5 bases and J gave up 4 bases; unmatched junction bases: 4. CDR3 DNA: TGTGCCAGCAGCCTCGGGACAGGATACAATGAGCAGTTCTTC. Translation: CASSLGTGYNEQFF. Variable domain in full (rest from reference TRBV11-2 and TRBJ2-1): EAGVAQSPRYKIIEKRQSVAFWCNPISGHATLYWYQQILGQGPKLLIQFQNNGVVDDSQLPKDRFSAERLKGVDSTLKIQPAKLEDSAVYLCASSLGTGYNEQFFGPGTRLTVL.

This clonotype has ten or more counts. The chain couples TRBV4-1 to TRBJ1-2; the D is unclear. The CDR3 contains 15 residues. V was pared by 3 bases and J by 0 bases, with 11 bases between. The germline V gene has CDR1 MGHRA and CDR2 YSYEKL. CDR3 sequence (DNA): TGCGCCAGCAGCCACTACGACGGCCCTAACTATGGCTACACCTTC. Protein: CASSHYDGPNYGYTF.

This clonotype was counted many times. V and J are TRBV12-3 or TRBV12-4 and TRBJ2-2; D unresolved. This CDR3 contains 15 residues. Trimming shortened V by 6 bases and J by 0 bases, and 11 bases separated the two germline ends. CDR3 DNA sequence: TGTGCCAGCAGCCCCGGGTTTTCGAACACCGGGGAGCTGTTTTTT. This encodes CASSPGFSNTGELFF.